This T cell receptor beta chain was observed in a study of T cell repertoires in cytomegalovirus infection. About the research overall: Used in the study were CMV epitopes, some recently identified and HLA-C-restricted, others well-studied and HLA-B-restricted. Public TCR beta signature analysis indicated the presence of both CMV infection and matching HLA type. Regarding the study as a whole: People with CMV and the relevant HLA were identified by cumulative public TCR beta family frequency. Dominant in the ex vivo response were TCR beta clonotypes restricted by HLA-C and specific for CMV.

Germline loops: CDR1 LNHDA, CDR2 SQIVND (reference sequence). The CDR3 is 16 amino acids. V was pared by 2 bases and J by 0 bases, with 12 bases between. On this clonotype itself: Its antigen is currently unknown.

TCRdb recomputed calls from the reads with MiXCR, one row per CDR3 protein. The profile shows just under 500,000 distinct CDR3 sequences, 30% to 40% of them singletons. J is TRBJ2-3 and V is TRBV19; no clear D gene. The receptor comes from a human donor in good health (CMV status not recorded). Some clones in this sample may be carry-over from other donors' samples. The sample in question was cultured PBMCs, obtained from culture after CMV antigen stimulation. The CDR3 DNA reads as TGTGCCAGTAGTATACCCAGGATAACTAGCACAGATACGCAGTATTTT. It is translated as CASSIPRITSTDTQYF.